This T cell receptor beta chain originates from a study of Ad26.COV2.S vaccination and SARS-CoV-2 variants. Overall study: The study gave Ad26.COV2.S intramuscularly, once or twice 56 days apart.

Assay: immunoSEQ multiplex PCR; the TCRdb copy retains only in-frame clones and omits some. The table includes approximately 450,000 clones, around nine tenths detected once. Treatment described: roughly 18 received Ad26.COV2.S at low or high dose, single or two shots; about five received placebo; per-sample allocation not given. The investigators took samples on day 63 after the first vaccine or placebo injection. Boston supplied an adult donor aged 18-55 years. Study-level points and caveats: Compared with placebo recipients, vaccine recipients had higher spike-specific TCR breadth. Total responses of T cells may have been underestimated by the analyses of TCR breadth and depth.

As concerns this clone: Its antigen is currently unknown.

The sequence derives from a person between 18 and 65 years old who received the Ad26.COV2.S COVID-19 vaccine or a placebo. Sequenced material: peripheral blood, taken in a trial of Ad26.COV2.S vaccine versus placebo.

The CDR3 nucleotides read TGTGCCAGCAGCACTGGACAGGTCTACGAGCAGTACTTC. It encodes CASSTGQVYEQYF. The chain joins TRBV7-2 to TRBJ2-7; 7 positions match TRBD1. CDR1 is SGHTA, CDR2 FQGNSA, per germline. CDR3 length: 13 amino acids. V was clipped by 5 bases and J by 3 bases; unmatched bases: 4.